This TCR beta chain was obtained from a study of T cell responses to AZD1222 COVID-19 vaccine. Study results and caveats: Reportedly, nearly half of unique spike TCRs recognized epitopes outside B.1.351/B.1.1.7 mutations. White British people made up most donors, females outnumbered males, and clonal diversity was possibly underestimated. The study sampled repertoires only after the peak T cell response.

The table came from immunoSEQ multiplex PCR; TCRdb's copy has only in-frame clones and leaves some out. The table lists about 93,000 clones, 85% to 90% of them singletons. The CDR3 loop spans 13 amino acids. The J segment lost 8 bases and the V segment lost 1 base, leaving 5 bases of the junction unmatched. From germline, CDR1 is SEHNR and CDR2 FQNEAQ (reference sequence). Points on this clone: Antigen unknown.

The sequence came from an adult who received the AZD1222 COVID-19 vaccine. The input for sequencing was peripheral blood, taken 28 days after the second AZD1222 dose. J is TRBJ2-7 and V is TRBV7-9; TRBD1 matches 7 bases. The DNA for the CDR3 is TGTGCCAGCAGCTTAGGTACAGGGGAGAAGCAGTACTTC. This encodes CASSLGTGEKQYF.